The clone carrying this T cell receptor beta chain came up many times. TCRdb processed the reads anew with MiXCR; each CDR3 protein has one entry. This table has about 130,000 distinct CDR3 sequences, about 10% appearing once. The CDR3 covers 12 residues. V lost 5 bases and J 6 bases, leaving 9 bases between the germline ends. Looked up from germline, CDR1 is SGHTA and CDR2 is FQGNSA. The entry originates in a study of T cell repertoires in cytomegalovirus infection. The rearrangement links TRBV7-2 to TRBJ2-3; D ambiguous. This clonotype originated in a human donor in good health (CMV status not recorded). Some clones in this sample may be carry-over from other donors' samples. The specimen was PBMCs. The CDR3 loop reads CASSGQTDTQYF. CDR3 nucleotides: TGTGCCAGCAGCGGGCAGACGGATACGCAGTATTTT.